This entry lists 26 T cell receptor beta chains sequenced from one sample in a study of shared clonotypes between healthy human individuals. Only in-frame clones appear in the TCRdb table, and some are missing; sequencing was by immunoSEQ multiplex PCR. The profile shows about 770,000 clones, around 70% of them singletons. What was sequenced was memory CD4+ T cells sorted from blood. The subset was: CD45RA-negative fraction. The receptors were gathered from a woman aged 25 to 39 in good health.

The chain uses TRBV7-8 and TRBJ2-7; 11 nucleotides match TRBD2. Per germline, CDR1 SGHVS and CDR2 FQNEAQ. Losses at the gene ends were 5 bases for V and 1 base for J; bases not matched to a gene: 7. The CDR3 runs to 16 residues. This chain's CDR3 is CASSTLLAGVSYEQYF. In nucleotides, the CDR3 is TGTGCCAGCAGCACCTTACTAGCGGGAGTTTCCTACGAGCAGTACTTC.

This clone has only one observation. The chain couples TRBV29-1 to TRBJ2-5; tentative D call: TRBD2 (5 bases). Germline V gene sequence: CDR1 SQVTM, CDR2 ANQGSEA. V lost 7 bases and J 4 bases, leaving 16 bases between the germline ends. CDR3 length: 13 amino acids. The CDR3 nucleotides are TGCAGCGGTTATAGGCCCGGGGTAGAGACCCAGTACTTC. This gives the protein CSGYRPGVETQYF.

V and J are TRBV30 and TRBJ1-1; possibly TRBD1 for D (5 bases). Trimming cost V 0 bases and J 4 bases, with 15 bases left between them. The germline V gene encodes CDR1 GTSNPN and CDR2 SVGIG (reference sequence). This CDR3 has 15 residues. This CDR3 is CAWSVLGGYGTEAFF. The DNA of the CDR3 is TGTGCCTGGAGTGTACTGGGGGGGTATGGCACTGAAGCTTTCTTT.

This clone was detected once. The rearrangement uses TRBV28 and TRBJ2-7, with D possibly TRBD2 on 6 matching bases. V dropped 6 bases and J dropped 0 bases, with 21 bases sitting between them. Germline loops: CDR1 MDHEN, CDR2 SYDVKM. The CDR3 has 17 residues. The CDR3 DNA reads TGTGCCAGCAGAAGTCCCCTACCCGGGACTCACTCCTACGAGCAGTACTTC. It translates to CASRSPLPGTHSYEQYF.

This sequence joins TRBV30 and TRBJ1-5; D is perhaps TRBD1 (5 bases). This CDR3 comprises 13 residues. Germline V CDR1 and CDR2: GTSNPN, SVGIG (reference sequence). Trimming removed 5 bases at V and 5 bases at J, with 13 bases between. The CDR3 DNA is TGTGCCTGGGGAGTGGGGGTATATCAGCCCCAGCATTTT. Translating it yields CAWGVGVYQPQHF.

This sequence joins TRBV28 and TRBJ1-4, with D unresolved. Germline loops: CDR1 MDHEN, CDR2 SYDVKM. V was clipped by 5 bases and J by 4 bases, with 14 bases between them. CDR3 length: 15 residues. CDR3 in amino acids: CASSVWTEFNEKLFF. The CDR3 region has the DNA TGTGCCAGCAGTGTCTGGACGGAATTTAATGAAAAACTGTTTTTT.

The V gene is TRBV1, the J gene TRBJ2-7; whether TRBD2, the table's D call, matches the DNA was not checked. TRBV1 is a recognized pseudogene. The CDR3 loop spans 19 amino acids. The CDR3 nucleotides read TGCACCAGCAGCCAAGATGGGGTTCTCGCCACTAGGGCCGATGGCGAGCAGTACTTC. The encoded protein is CTSSQDGVLATRADGEQYF.

The chain uses TRBV28 and TRBJ1-1; D gene ambiguous. The CDR3 extends over 16 amino acids. The germline CDR1 and CDR2 sequences are MDHEN and SYDVKM. Trimming removed 5 bases from V and 1 base from J, with 17 bases in between. The CDR3 is CASSPLIAPGNTEAFF. CDR3 bases: TGTGCCAGCAGTCCCCTTATTGCCCCAGGGAACACTGAAGCTTTCTTT.

Concerning this clone: This may be a read error: a much more frequent sequence differs by one nucleotide. The rearrangement uses TRBV7-9 and TRBJ2-7; 7 positions agree with TRBD1. The length of the CDR3 is 12 residues. Trimming removed 3 bases from V and 5 bases from J; junction bases left unmatched: 1. Germline CDR1 SEHNR, CDR2 FQNEAQ (reference sequence). In DNA form, the CDR3 reads TGTGCCAGCAGCTTCACAGGGGACGAGCAGTACTTC. It translates to CASSFTGDEQYF.

The genes are TRBV11-2 and TRBJ1-2, with D tentatively TRBD1 (5 bases). Trimming cost V 2 bases and J 4 bases, with 14 bases left between them. The germline CDR1 and CDR2 sequences are SGHAT and FQNNGV. The CDR3 is 15 amino acids. The CDR3: CASSLSGGIGYGYTF. The CDR3 DNA reads TGTGCCAGCAGCTTAAGTGGGGGGATCGGCTATGGCTACACCTTC.

This clone was observed a few times. The CDR3 nucleotides are TGTGCCAGCAGCTTTCTAGCGGGAGGCGAGCAGTACTTC. Protein product: CASSFLAGGEQYF. The J gene is TRBJ2-7, the V gene TRBV11-2; 11 bases are shared with TRBD2. The CDR3 is made up of 13 amino acids. Trimming took 3 bases from V and 6 from J; bases not matched to a gene: 1. Germline lookup yields CDR1 SGHAT and CDR2 FQNNGV.

As concerns this clone: Other DNA sequences in the sample encode the same CDR3. The chain is built from TRBV5-1 and TRBJ2-5; D might be TRBD1 (6 bases). The CDR3 loop spans 13 amino acids. Trimming stripped 0 bases from V and 5 bases from J, with 8 bases between. Germline-derived CDR1 and CDR2 are SGHRS and YFSETQ. The CDR3 coding sequence is TGCGCCAGCAGCTTGGACAGGGAGGAGACCCAGTACTTC. It specifies CASSLDREETQYF.

This chain uses TRBV18 with TRBJ2-3; 11 bases map to TRBD2. CDR3 length: 15 amino acids. Looked up from germline, CDR1 is KGHSH and CDR2 is LQKENI. J was trimmed by 2 bases and V by 5 bases; bases with no gene match: 3. This chain's CDR3 is CASSTGLAVTDTQYF. CDR3 nucleotides: TGTGCCAGCTCAACGGGACTAGCGGTCACAGATACGCAGTATTTT.

This clone was counted at least ten times. Other DNA sequences within the sample encode an identical CDR3. The chain is built from TRBV11-2 and TRBJ2-5; possibly TRBD2 for D (5 bases). Between the trimmed V and J ends, which lost 5 bases and 4 bases, there was a span of 8 bases. The CDR3 covers 12 residues. Germline-derived CDR1 and CDR2 are SGHAT and FQNNGV. The CDR3 spells CASSPEGETQYF. As DNA, the CDR3 is TGTGCCAGCAGCCCAGAGGGAGAGACCCAGTACTTC.

The count of this clone is one. This chain uses TRBV2 with TRBJ2-5; no clear D gene. There are 16 residues in the CDR3. The V end lost 4 bases, the J end lost 4 bases, and 19 bases lay between the germline ends. Per the germline V gene, CDR1 is SNHLY and CDR2 is FYNNEI. DNA for the CDR3: TGTGCCAGCAGTGCCTCGTTGCTCGAGAGAGGAGAGACCCAGTACTTC. Amino acid sequence: CASSASLLERGETQYF.

This clone was counted once. The chain has TRBV28 and TRBJ1-4; D perhaps matches TRBD1 (6 bases). The V end was cut by 3 bases, the J end by 1 base, with 12 bases between. The length of the CDR3 is 16 residues. The germline V gene has CDR1 MDHEN and CDR2 SYDVKM. The CDR3 spells CASSLYRARTNEKLFF. DNA for the CDR3: TGTGCCAGCAGTTTGTACAGGGCCAGAACTAATGAAAAACTGTTTTTT.

The chain is built from TRBV7-8 and TRBJ1-2, with TRBD1 as a possible D gene (6 bases). Germline V gene lookup returns CDR1 SGHVS and CDR2 FQNEAQ. The V and J ends lost 6 bases and 2 bases respectively, with 16 bases between them. The CDR3 covers 15 residues. CDR3 DNA sequence: TGTGCCAGCAGTACGGATCCAGGGGCCAACTATGGCTACACCTTC. Amino acids: CASSTDPGANYGYTF.

The CDR3, as DNA: TGTGCCAGCACCAAGGGCCCCCAGGGCGAGCAGTACTTC. Its protein is CASTKGPQGEQYF. The V call is TRBV2, the J call TRBJ2-7; possibly TRBD1 for D (5 bases). Per germline, CDR1 SNHLY and CDR2 FYNNEI. This CDR3 contains 13 residues. The V end was cut by 7 bases, the J end by 6 bases, with 16 bases between.

The V and J genes are TRBV9 and TRBJ2-1, with D unclear. Trimming removed 0 bases at V and 4 bases at J, with 5 bases between. CDR3 size: 13 residues. Germline V gene lookup returns CDR1 SGDLS and CDR2 YYNGEE. The CDR3 is CASSVDHYNEQFF. The DNA of the CDR3 is TGTGCCAGCAGCGTAGATCATTACAATGAGCAGTTCTTC.

This clone was detected ten times or more. Other DNA sequences in the sample encode the same CDR3. The chain couples TRBV7-8 to TRBJ1-1, with D perhaps matching TRBD1 (6 bases). Germline CDR1 SGHVS, CDR2 FQNEAQ. The ends were cut back, 4 bases at V and 7 bases at J, with 25 bases in the middle. CDR3 length: 17 amino acids. Here the CDR3 reads CASSSILAVTGGFEAFF. The CDR3 nucleotides read TGTGCCAGCAGCTCCATACTAGCCGTGACAGGAGGGTTTGAAGCTTTCTTT.

This chain joins TRBV21-1 and TRBJ2-3; the D segment call TRBD1 is taken from the table without a DNA check. TRBV21-1 is noted as a pseudogene. CDR3 length equals 16 residues. The DNA of the CDR3 is TGTGCCAGCAGCAAAGGGGGCAGGGTAAGCACAGATACGCAGTATTTT. Residues: CASSKGGRVSTDTQYF.

This clone was detected once. The genes are TRBV7-6 and TRBJ2-3; possibly TRBD1 or TRBD2 for D (5 bases each). The germline V and J ends were trimmed by 1 base and 0 bases, with 8 bases remaining between them. CDR3 length: 15 amino acids. Germline V gene sequence: CDR1 SGHVS, CDR2 FNYEAQ. This CDR3 is CASSLGGASTDTQYF. The CDR3 region has the DNA TGTGCCAGCAGCTTAGGAGGGGCTAGCACAGATACGCAGTATTTT.

This clone was seen more than once but under ten times. A much larger clone differs from this one at a single base, so this may be a read error. The sample has other DNA sequences that encode this CDR3 too. This chain connects TRBV11-2 to TRBJ2-7, with 7 bases matching TRBD2. The CDR3 contains 14 residues. J lost 0 bases, V lost 4 bases, and 3 bases had no gene match. Per germline, CDR1 SGHAT and CDR2 FQNNGV. CDR3 region: CASSSQRDSYEQYF. The DNA of the CDR3 is TGTGCCAGCAGCTCCCAGCGGGACTCCTACGAGCAGTACTTC.

The J gene is TRBJ1-5, the V gene TRBV7-2, with D possibly being TRBD1 (5 bases). The CDR3 spans 15 residues. The germline V gene has CDR1 SGHTA and CDR2 FQGNSA. The V end was cut by 5 bases, the J end by 0 bases, with 11 bases between. The CDR3 sequence is CASSTRGFSNQPQHF. For the CDR3, the DNA is TGTGCCAGCAGCACACGGGGGTTTAGCAATCAGCCCCAGCATTTT.

The V and J genes are TRBV19 and TRBJ2-5; either TRBD1 or TRBD2 may supply D (7 bases each). Trimming removed 1 base at V and 1 base at J, with 13 bases between. Per germline, CDR1 LNHDA and CDR2 SQIVND (reference sequence). The CDR3 has 16 residues. The CDR3 reads CASSIGRRGGQETQYF. CDR3 nucleotides: TGTGCCAGTAGTATAGGCCGCAGGGGGGGCCAAGAGACCCAGTACTTC.

The DNA of the CDR3 is TGTGCCAGCCGCCCCACGGGATCTCATCACACCGGGGAGCTGTTTTTT. It yields the protein CASRPTGSHHTGELFF. The chain carries TRBV19 and TRBJ2-2; tentative D call: TRBD2 (5 bases). Germline values: CDR1 LNHDA, CDR2 SQIVND (reference sequence). V lost 9 bases, J lost 3 bases, and 20 bases lay in between. This CDR3 spans 16 amino acids.